This TCR beta chain is drawn from a study of shared clonotypes between healthy human individuals. V trimming: 3 bases; J trimming: 1 base; junction bases outside the gene matches: 12. CDR3 length: 17 amino acids. The germline V gene encodes CDR1 MNHNS and CDR2 SASEGT. Amplification in unsorted PBMC replicate PCRs started from about 320 ng DNA, which equals about 30,000 T cell genomes. Using immunoSEQ multiplex PCR, the repertoire was profiled, and TCRdb retains in-frame clones only, with some absent. The data show about 560,000 clones, roughly 79% seen once. V is TRBV6-1 and J is TRBJ2-7; 7 nucleotides line up with TRBD2. The receptor's source is a woman between 40 and 50 years old in good health. Some clones in this sample may be carry-over from other donors' samples. The sequencing sample was made of PBMCs. This CDR3 reads CASSDPREGSLSYEQYF. The DNA for the CDR3 is TGTGCCAGCAGTGACCCTAGGGAGGGGAGCCTTTCCTACGAGCAGTACTTC.